A selection of T cell receptor beta chains follows, all from one sample in a study of vaccination and CD4 T cells after COVID-19. For these TCRs, the target antigens are not known. TCRdb processed the PCR reads anew with MiXCR; each CDR3 protein has one entry. The repertoire holds approximately 9,500 distinct CDR3 sequences, with about 32% as singletons. The sequencing input was CD4+ T cells from blood, cultured in vitro. The receptor source for this set is a human donor in good health. The conserved cysteine and the conserved F or W are not part of the CDR3 here.

v_call,cdr3_aa
TRBV20-1,SARVVAEGQIPTTTGQY
TRBV28,ASRKQGRNYGYT
TRBV14,ASSQVQSSGYT
TRBV7-3,ASSLLAGGNTGELF
TRBV20-1,SARMGQVRNTEAF
TRBV30,AWIRAGAPTDTQY
TRBV20-1,SASSWTDTQY
TRBV15,ATSIPGNEQY
TRBV19,ASAGQGVGGYT
TRBV7-2,ASSLVRHDEQY
TRBV6-1,ASRKTLGAGLNTGELF
TRBV2,ASSPGQVHEQY
TRBV19,ASRLDRASGELF
TRBV14,ASSQVSNTQY
TRBV6-2/TRBV6-3,ASSPLAEETQY
TRBV4-2,ASSQARQYGYT
TRBV15,ATSPFGAGGADDEQF
TRBV6-1,ASSKTFGQRRQETQY
TRBV5-4,ASSLDRQSYGYT
TRBV24-1,ATSDPLGQGPYNEQF
TRBV7-3,ASSIDGTSGLYTQY
TRBV7-9,ASSLLGLPPTAPYEQY
TRBV20-1,SARTVNYGYT